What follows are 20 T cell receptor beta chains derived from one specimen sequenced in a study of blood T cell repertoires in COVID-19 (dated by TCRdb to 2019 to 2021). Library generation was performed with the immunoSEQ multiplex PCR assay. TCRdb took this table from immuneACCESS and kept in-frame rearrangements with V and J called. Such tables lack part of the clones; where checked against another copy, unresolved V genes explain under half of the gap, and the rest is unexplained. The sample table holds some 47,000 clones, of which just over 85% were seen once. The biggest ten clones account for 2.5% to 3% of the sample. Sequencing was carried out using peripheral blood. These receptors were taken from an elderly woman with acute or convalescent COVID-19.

The CDR3 is CASSQDGRGGTGNTIYF. CDR3 in DNA: TGCGCCAGCAGCCAAGATGGGAGGGGGGGTACTGGAAACACCATATATTTT. The chain employs TRBV4-1 and TRBJ1-3; tentatively, D is TRBD1 (6 bases). This CDR3 is built from 17 residues. Trimming stripped 0 bases from V and 2 bases from J, with 14 bases between. CDR1 is MGHRA and CDR2 is YSYEKL in the germline V gene.

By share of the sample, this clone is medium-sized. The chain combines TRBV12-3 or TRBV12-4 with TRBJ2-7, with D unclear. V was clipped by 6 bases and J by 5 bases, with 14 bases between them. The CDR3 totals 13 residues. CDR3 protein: CASSSSRFHEQYF. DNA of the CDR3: TGTGCCAGCAGCTCAAGCCGGTTCCACGAGCAGTACTTC.

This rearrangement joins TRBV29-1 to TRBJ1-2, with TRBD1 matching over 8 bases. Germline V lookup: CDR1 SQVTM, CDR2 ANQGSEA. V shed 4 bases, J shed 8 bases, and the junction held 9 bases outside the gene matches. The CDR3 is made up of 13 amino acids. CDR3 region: CSVVGQGAWGYTF. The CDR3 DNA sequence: TGCAGCGTTGTGGGGCAGGGGGCATGGGGCTACACCTTC.

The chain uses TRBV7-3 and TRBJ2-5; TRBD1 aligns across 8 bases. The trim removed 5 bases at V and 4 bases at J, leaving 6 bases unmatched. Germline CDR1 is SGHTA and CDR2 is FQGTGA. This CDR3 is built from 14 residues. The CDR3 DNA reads TGTGCCAGCAGCCAGACAGGGGTGGGAGAGACCCAGTACTTC. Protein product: CASSQTGVGETQYF.

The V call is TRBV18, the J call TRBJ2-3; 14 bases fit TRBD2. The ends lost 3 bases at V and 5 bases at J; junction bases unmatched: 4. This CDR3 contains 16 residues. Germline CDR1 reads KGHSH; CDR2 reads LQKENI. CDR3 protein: CASSPPGTSGGDTQYF. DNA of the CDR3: TGTGCCAGCTCACCGCCTGGGACTAGCGGGGGAGATACGCAGTATTTT. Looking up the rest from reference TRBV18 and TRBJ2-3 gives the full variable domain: NAGVMQNPRHLVRRRGQEARLRCSPMKGHSHVYWYRQLPEEGLKFMVYLQKENIIDESGMPKERFSAEFPKEGPSILRIQQVVRGDSAAYFCASSPPGTSGGDTQYFGPGTRLTVL.

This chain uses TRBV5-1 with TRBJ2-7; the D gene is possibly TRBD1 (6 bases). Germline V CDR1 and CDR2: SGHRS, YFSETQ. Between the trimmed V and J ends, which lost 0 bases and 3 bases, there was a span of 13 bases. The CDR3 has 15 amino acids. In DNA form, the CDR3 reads TGCGCCAGCAGCTTGGACCAGGGGACCATCTACGAGCAGTACTTC. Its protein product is CASSLDQGTIYEQYF.

CDR3 in DNA: TGTGCCAGCAGCAATTGCGACCGGGACAGGGGAAATGAGCAGTTCTTC. Amino acid sequence: CASSNCDRDRGNEQFF. This chain links TRBV21-1 with TRBJ2-1; the table calls TRBD1, which could not be checked here. TRBV21-1 is a pseudogene. This CDR3 spans 16 amino acids.

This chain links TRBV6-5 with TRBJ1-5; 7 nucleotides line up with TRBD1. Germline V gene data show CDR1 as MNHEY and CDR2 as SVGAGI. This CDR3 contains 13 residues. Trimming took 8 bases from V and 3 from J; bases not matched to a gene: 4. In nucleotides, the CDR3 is TGTGCCAGCGCGGGACAGATCAATCAGCCCCAGCATTTT. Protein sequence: CASAGQINQPQHF.

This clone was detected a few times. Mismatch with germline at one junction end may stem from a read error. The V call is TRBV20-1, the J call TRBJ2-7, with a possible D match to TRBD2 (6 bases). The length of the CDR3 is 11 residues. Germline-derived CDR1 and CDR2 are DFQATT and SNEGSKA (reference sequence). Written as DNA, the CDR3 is TGCAGTGCTAGAGAAGGGACTTACTCCAACTTC. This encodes CSAREGTYSNF.

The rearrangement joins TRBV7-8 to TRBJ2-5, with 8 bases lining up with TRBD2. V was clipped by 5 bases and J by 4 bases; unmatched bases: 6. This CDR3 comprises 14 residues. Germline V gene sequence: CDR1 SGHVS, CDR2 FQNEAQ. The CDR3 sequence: CASSLGLAGETQYF. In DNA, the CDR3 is TGTGCCAGCAGCCTCGGACTAGCCGGAGAGACCCAGTACTTC.

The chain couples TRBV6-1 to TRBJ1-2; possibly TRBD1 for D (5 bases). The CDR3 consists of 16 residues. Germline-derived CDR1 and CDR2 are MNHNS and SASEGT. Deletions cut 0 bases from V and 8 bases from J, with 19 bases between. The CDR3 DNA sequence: TGTGCCAGCAGTGAAGCGGCTGGACTATTGAGGGGAGGCTACACCTTC. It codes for CASSEAAGLLRGGYTF.

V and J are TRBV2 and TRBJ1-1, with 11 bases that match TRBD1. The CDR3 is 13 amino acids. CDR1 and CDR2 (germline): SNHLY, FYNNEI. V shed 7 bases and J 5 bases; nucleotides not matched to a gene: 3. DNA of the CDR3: TGTGCCAGCACCCGGGACAGGGGGACTGAAGCTTTCTTT. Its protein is CASTRDRGTEAFF.

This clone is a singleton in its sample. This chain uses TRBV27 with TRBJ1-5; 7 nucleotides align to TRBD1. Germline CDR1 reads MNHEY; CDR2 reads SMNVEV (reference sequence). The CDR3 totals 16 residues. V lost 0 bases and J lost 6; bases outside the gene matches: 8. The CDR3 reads CASSLSSRGDGQPQHF. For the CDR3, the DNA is TGTGCCAGCAGTTTATCTTCCAGGGGGGATGGTCAGCCCCAGCATTTT.

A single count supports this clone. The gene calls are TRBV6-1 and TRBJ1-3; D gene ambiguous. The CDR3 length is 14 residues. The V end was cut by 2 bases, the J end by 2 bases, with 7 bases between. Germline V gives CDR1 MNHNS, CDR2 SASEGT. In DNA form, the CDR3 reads TGTGCCAGCAGTGAACACGGGGCTGGAAACACCATATATTTT. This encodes CASSEHGAGNTIYF.

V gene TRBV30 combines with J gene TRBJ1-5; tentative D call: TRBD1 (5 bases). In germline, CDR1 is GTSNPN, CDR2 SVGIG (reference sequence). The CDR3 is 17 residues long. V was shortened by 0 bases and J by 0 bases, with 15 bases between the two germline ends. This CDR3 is CAWSVGRGPNSNQPQHF. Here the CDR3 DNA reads TGTGCCTGGAGTGTGGGGAGGGGACCCAATAGCAATCAGCCCCAGCATTTT.

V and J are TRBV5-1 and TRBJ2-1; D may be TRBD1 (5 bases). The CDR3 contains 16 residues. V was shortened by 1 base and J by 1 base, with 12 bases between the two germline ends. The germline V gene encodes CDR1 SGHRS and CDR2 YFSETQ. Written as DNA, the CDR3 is TGCGCCAGCAGCTTGCAAGGGGCGAGTTCCTACAATGAGCAGTTCTTC. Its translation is CASSLQGASSYNEQFF.

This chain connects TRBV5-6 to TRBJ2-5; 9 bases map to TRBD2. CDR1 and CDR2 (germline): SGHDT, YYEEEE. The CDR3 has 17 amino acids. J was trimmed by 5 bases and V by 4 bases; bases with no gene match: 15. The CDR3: CASSPLSRAGGIETQYF. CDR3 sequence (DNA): TGTGCCAGCAGCCCCCTTAGCAGAGCGGGGGGTATCGAGACCCAGTACTTC.

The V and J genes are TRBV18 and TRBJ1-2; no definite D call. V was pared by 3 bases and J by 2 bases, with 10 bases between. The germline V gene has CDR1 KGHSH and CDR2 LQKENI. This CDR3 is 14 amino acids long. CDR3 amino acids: CASSPTGENYGYTF. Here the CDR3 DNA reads TGTGCCAGCTCACCCACCGGGGAAAACTATGGCTACACCTTC.

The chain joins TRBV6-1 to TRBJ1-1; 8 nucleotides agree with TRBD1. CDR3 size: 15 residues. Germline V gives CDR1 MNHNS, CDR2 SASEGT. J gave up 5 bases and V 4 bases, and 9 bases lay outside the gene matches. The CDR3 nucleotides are TGTGCCAGCAGTGGAGCAGGGGGCGCAAAAACTGAAGCTTTCTTT. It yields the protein CASSGAGGAKTEAFF.

The CDR3 is CASRPGQGNTGELFF. The DNA of the CDR3 is TGTGCCAGCAGGCCGGGACAGGGGAACACCGGGGAGCTGTTTTTT. The J gene is TRBJ2-2, the V gene TRBV2; 9 bases fit TRBD1. The CDR3 is made up of 15 amino acids. The ends lost 6 bases at V and 1 base at J; junction bases unmatched: 3. CDR1 is SNHLY, CDR2 FYNNEI, per germline.